This T cell receptor beta chain originates from a study of blood T cell repertoires in COVID-19 (dated by TCRdb to 2020 to 2021). Looking at the study overall: Samples covering the acute and convalescent phases of COVID-19 were provided by collaborators in the United States, Italy and Spain. Where available, HLA class I and class II types were obtained from metadata supplied by the sample provider rather than from assay-based typing. Deeply sampled blood TCRbeta repertoires from subjects exposed to, actively infected with, or recovered from COVID-19 were included in the dataset. A freely available public database, intended as a resource for researchers studying the immune response to SARS-CoV-2, is where the repertoires were released. The prospective study material was composed of cDNA or gDNA derived from T cells, B-cell-depleted T cells, or PBMCs. Nearly every sample came with metadata listing a de-identified subject ID, COVID-19 status, age in years and sex. The samples were drawn from the first 160 participants of the ongoing ImmuneRACE study and from 1,200 or so subjects provided by 6 global collaborators.

Points the paper makes about the study in general: Clinical and demographic metadata were provided uncurated, with the amount varying by source and participant.

Turning to this clone: It lacks a known antigen. Per-base quality was not reported, and no clone a single base away is much larger than it. The same CDR3 also results from other DNA sequences found in this sample.

TCRbeta CDR3 regions were amplified from genomic DNA by means of the immunoSEQ Assay, a bias-controlled multiplex PCR. In the source study's methods: The number of nucleated cells in each sample was estimated from the amplification of reference gene primers within the assay. Sequence reads were collapsed and filtered to measure the absolute abundance of every unique TCRbeta CDR3 rearrangement. For each sample, productive Simpson clonality was calculated as the square root of Simpson's diversity index across productive rearrangements. Drawn from immuneACCESS, this table holds only the in-frame rearrangements with V and J called that TCRdb kept. Clones are partly lost; checked studies trace under half to an unresolved V gene and leave the rest unexplained. That table supplies the V and J calls and clone size; D and trimming were determined from the DNA. The table for this sample lists around 36,000 clones; about 80% of them were counted only once. The ten most abundant clones make up under 4.5% of the sample.

The CDR3 measures 14 amino acids from cysteine to phenylalanine. Just CDR3 DNA is preserved here, 42 bases in frame from base 1. The germline ends are 7 bases apart after V is trimmed by 2 bases and J by 2 bases. CDR1 and CDR2, looked up from the germline V gene, are MNHEY and SVGAGI. Whole blood was collected in K2EDTA tubes by collaborating institutions according to the institutions' own protocols. For TCRbeta analysis, collaborators shipped samples as frozen whole blood, isolated PBMCs, or DNA extracted from either of those sample types. This chain is built from TRBV6-5 and TRBJ2-1; TRBD2 is a possible D gene, resting on 6 matching bases. The source is a man aged 45-65 years with acute or convalescent COVID-19. Sequencing input: peripheral blood. The nucleotides are TGTGCCAGCAGTTACGGGGGGACCTACAATGAGCAGTTCTTC. Translation gives CASSYGGTYNEQFF.